A selection of T cell receptor beta chains follows, all from one sample in a study of cytomegalovirus exposure and HLA in healthy donors. Only in-frame clones appear in the TCRdb table, and some are missing; sequencing was by immunoSEQ multiplex PCR. The sample shows under 100,000 clones, 60% to 80% of them seen only once. Sequenced: PBMCs. Source of these receptors: a woman between 45 and 65 years old in good health and CMV-seropositive. CDR3s include the opening cysteine and the closing phenylalanine or tryptophan. The D gene is left open where the match is weak. Where a row states a size, it is once, few, many or the class of an expanded clone; other rows omit it.

d_gene,len,j_gene,v_gene,abundance,CDR3nt,CDR3aa
NA,15,TRBJ2-7,TRBV27,NA,TGTGCCAGCAGTTTGGGGGGGGCCCCTTCCTACGAGCAGTACTTC,CASSLGGAPSYEQYF
NA,12,TRBJ2-3,TRBV11-2,NA,TGTGCCAGCAGCTATAGTTCAGATACGCAGTATTTT,CASSYSSDTQYF
TRBD1,13,TRBJ2-1,TRBV29-1,NA,TGCAGCGCCGGGACAGGGATCTACAATGAGCAGTTCTTC,CSAGTGIYNEQFF
NA,11,TRBJ2-3,TRBV25-1,NA,TGTGCCAGCACACCGGGGGATACGCAGTATTTT,CASTPGDTQYF
NA,14,TRBJ2-1,TRBV11-2,NA,TGTGCCAGCAGCTTAGACCGGACTTACAATGAGCAGTTCTTC,CASSLDRTYNEQFF
NA,13,TRBJ2-2,TRBV28,NA,TGTGCCAGCAGTTTGGAGGTTTTCGGGGAGCTGTTTTTT,CASSLEVFGELFF
TRBD2,19,TRBJ2-5,TRBV19,NA,TGTGCCAGTAGTATGGCCCGGACTAGCGGCCACCAGACGGCGGAGACCCAGTACTTC,CASSMARTSGHQTAETQYF
NA,15,TRBJ1-2,TRBV5-4,few,TGTGCCAGCAGCTTAACAGGGCGATCAAACTATGGCTACACCTTC,CASSLTGRSNYGYTF
NA,13,TRBJ2-7,TRBV7-9,NA,TGTGCCAGCAGCCTCGACAGTTCCTACGAGCAGTACTTC,CASSLDSSYEQYF
NA,16,TRBJ1-5,TRBV5-1,NA,TGCGCCAGCAGCTTGGAGCCATTCGATAGCAATCAGCCCCAGCATTTT,CASSLEPFDSNQPQHF
NA,15,TRBJ2-7,TRBV28,NA,TGTGCCAGCAGTTTAGAACAGGAAAATCCTTACGAGCAGTACTTC,CASSLEQENPYEQYF
NA,11,TRBJ1-1,TRBV20-1,NA,TGCAGTGCTAGCGAGCACACTGAAGCTTTCTTT,CSASEHTEAFF
NA,16,TRBJ1-5,TRBV4-1,few,TGCGCCAGCAGCCAAGACGGGAGAGGTAGCAATCAGCCCCAGCATTTT,CASSQDGRGSNQPQHF
TRBD2,16,TRBJ2-1,TRBV11-2,few,TGTGCCAGCAGCTTAGTGTTGACCGGGAGGGGCGATGAGCAGTTCTTC,CASSLVLTGRGDEQFF
NA,15,TRBJ2-4,TRBV10-1,NA,TGCGCCAGCAGTGAGTCGAGAGAAGCCAAAAACATTCAGTACTTC,CASSESREAKNIQYF
TRBD1,15,TRBJ1-5,TRBV19,NA,TGTGCCAGTAGTCGGGACAGGGAAAAGGATCAGCCCCAGCATTTT,CASSRDREKDQPQHF
NA,13,TRBJ1-2,TRBV5-4,NA,TGTGCCAGCAGTTCGAGTTTTTCCTATGGCTACACCTTC,CASSSSFSYGYTF
NA,15,TRBJ1-4,TRBV6-1,NA,TGTGCCAGCAGGGCGGTGGTCAGGGAGGGGGAAAAACTGTTTTTT,CASRAVVREGEKLFF
TRBD2,14,TRBJ2-7,TRBV7-9,NA,TGTTCCAGCAGCAAAGCGGGAAGCTCCTACGAGCAGTACTTC,CSSSKAGSSYEQYF
NA,12,TRBJ2-7,TRBV11-3,NA,TGTGCCAGCAGCTTGAACGGCTACGAGCAGTACTTC,CASSLNGYEQYF
NA,15,TRBJ1-1,TRBV11-2,NA,TGTGCCAGCAGCTTAGTTCAGGGAGGGGGCACTGAAGCTTTCTTT,CASSLVQGGGTEAFF
NA,14,TRBJ2-7,TRBV19,NA,TGTGCCAGTACCCCAAAACAGGGCACTTACGAGCAGTACTTC,CASTPKQGTYEQYF
NA,15,TRBJ2-5,TRBV7-9,NA,TGTGCCAGCAGCTTAGTGGGGGGTTACCAAGAGACCCAGTACTTC,CASSLVGGYQETQYF
TRBD1,17,TRBJ1-1,TRBV28,NA,TGTGCCAGCAGCCTAGGGACAGGGTTAGTAAAGAACACTGAAGCTTTCTTT,CASSLGTGLVKNTEAFF
NA,16,TRBJ1-1,TRBV5-1,NA,TGCGCCAGCAGCTTGGATCAGGGTCCCATGAACACTGAAGCTTTCTTT,CASSLDQGPMNTEAFF
NA,12,TRBJ2-1,TRBV11-3,few,TGTGCCAGCAGCTTAGACAGCAATGAGCAGTTCTTC,CASSLDSNEQFF
NA,14,TRBJ1-4,TRBV13,NA,TGTGCCAGCAGCATCAGGGGATTTGGAGAAAAACTGTTTTTT,CASSIRGFGEKLFF
TRBD1,14,TRBJ1-4,TRBV27,once,TGTGCCAGCAGCAAACAGGGGGCTAATGAAAAACTGTTTTTT,CASSKQGANEKLFF
NA,13,TRBJ2-7,TRBV2,NA,TGTGCCAGCAGTGAAAGCGGGCGAACCGAGCAGTACTTC,CASSESGRTEQYF
NA,16,TRBJ1-1,TRBV7-9,few,TGTGCCAGCAGCTTAGGGACCACAGGGTGGGGAACTGAAGCTTTCTTT,CASSLGTTGWGTEAFF
NA,16,TRBJ1-6,TRBV14,NA,TGTGCCAGCAGCCTCTTTGGTGGGGGCGGTAATTCACCCCTCCACTTT,CASSLFGGGGNSPLHF
TRBD2,16,TRBJ2-5,TRBV5-1,NA,TGCGCCAGCAGCCCCCGGCCCACTAGCGTGACAGAGACCCAGTACTTC,CASSPRPTSVTETQYF
NA,12,TRBJ2-7,TRBV30,NA,TGTGCCTGGAGCGTCGGGGGTTACGAGCAGTACTTC,CAWSVGGYEQYF
NA,13,TRBJ1-1,TRBV6-1,NA,TGTGCCAGCAGTATGGGACAGAACACTGAAGCTTTCTTT,CASSMGQNTEAFF
TRBD1,15,TRBJ2-1,TRBV19,NA,TGTGCCAGTAGTTTCCGACAGGGTGGGTACAATGAGCAGTTCTTC,CASSFRQGGYNEQFF
TRBD1,15,TRBJ1-1,TRBV6-6,few,TGTGCCAGCAGTTACCCTAGGACAGGGGACACTGAAGCTTTCTTT,CASSYPRTGDTEAFF
NA,13,TRBJ2-7,TRBV15,once,TGTGCCACCAGCAGAGATCGACGGGTCGAGCAGTACTTC,CATSRDRRVEQYF
TRBD1,14,TRBJ2-7,TRBV6-1,NA,TGTGCCAGCAGTGGGAGACAGGGGGACTACGAGCAGTACTTC,CASSGRQGDYEQYF
NA,13,TRBJ2-7,TRBV28,NA,TGTACCACGGAGCGGACCGATACCTACGAGCAGTACTTC,CTTERTDTYEQYF
NA,13,TRBJ2-2,TRBV2,NA,TGTGCCAGCAGGGAGGGGAACACCGGGGAGCTGTTTTTT,CASREGNTGELFF
TRBD1,15,TRBJ1-1,TRBV11-2,NA,TGTGCCAGCAGCTTACAGACAGGGGGTAACACTGAAGCTTTCTTT,CASSLQTGGNTEAFF
TRBD1,16,TRBJ1-5,TRBV11-2,NA,TGTGCCAGCAGCTTCGAACGACAGGGGTTGGGGCAGCCCCAGCATTTT,CASSFERQGLGQPQHF
TRBD1,13,TRBJ2-3,TRBV7-2,NA,TGTGCCAGCAGCTTAGGGGGACAGGGTACGCAGTATTTT,CASSLGGQGTQYF
TRBD2,16,TRBJ2-1,TRBV11-3,NA,TGTGCCAGCAGCTTAGGCGCCGGACTAGCGGACAATGAGCAGTTCTTC,CASSLGAGLADNEQFF
TRBD1,13,TRBJ1-2,TRBV9,NA,TGTGCCAGCAGCACGTCAAGACAGGGGGACTACACCTTC,CASSTSRQGDYTF
TRBD2,16,TRBJ2-1,TRBV11-2,NA,TGTGCCAGCAGCACCGGGAGGCTAGCGGAGAACAATGAGCAGTTCTTC,CASSTGRLAENNEQFF
TRBD2,16,TRBJ2-4,TRBV7-6,NA,TGCGCCAGCAGCTCACCTACCGGGACGGGGGGAAACATTCAGTACTTC,CASSSPTGTGGNIQYF
NA,15,TRBJ1-2,TRBV4-1,NA,TGCGCCAGCAGCCAAGAGGCGACAGATTCTGATGGCTACACCTTC,CASSQEATDSDGYTF
TRBD2,12,TRBJ2-7,TRBV2,few,TGTGCCCACGGGAGGGAATTCTACGAGCAGTACTTC,CAHGREFYEQYF
NA,17,TRBJ2-5,TRBV5-4,NA,TGTGCCAGCAGCCTTGGAGGTAGCACCTTACAAAAAGAGACCCAGTACTTC,CASSLGGSTLQKETQYF
TRBD2,10,TRBJ2-5,TRBV30,NA,TGTGCCCGGGGGGGAGAGACCCAGTACTTC,CARGGETQYF
NA,11,TRBJ2-7,TRBV2,NA,TGTGCCAGTAAGACAGAATACGAGCAGTACTTC,CASKTEYEQYF